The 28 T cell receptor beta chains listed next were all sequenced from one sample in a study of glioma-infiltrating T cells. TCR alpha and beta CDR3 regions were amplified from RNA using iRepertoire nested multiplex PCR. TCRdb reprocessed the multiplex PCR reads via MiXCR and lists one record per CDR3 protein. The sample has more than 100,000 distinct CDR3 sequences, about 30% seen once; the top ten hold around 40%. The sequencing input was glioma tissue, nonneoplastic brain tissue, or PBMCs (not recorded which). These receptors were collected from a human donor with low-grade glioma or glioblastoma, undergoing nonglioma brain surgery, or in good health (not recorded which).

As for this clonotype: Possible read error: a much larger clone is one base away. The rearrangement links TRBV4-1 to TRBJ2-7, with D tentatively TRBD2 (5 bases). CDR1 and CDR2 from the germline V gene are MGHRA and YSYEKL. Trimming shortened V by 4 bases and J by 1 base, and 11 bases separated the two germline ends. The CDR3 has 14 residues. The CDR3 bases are TGCGCCAGCAGCCGAGGCGCGGGTTCCTACGAGCAGTACTTC. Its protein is CASSRGAGSYEQYF.

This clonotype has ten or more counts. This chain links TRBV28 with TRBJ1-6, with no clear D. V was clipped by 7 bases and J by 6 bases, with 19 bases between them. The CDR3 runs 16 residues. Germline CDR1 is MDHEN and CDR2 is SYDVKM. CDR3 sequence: CASNFVRERANSPLHF. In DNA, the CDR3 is TGTGCCAGCAATTTTGTGCGGGAGAGGGCTAATTCACCCCTCCACTTT.

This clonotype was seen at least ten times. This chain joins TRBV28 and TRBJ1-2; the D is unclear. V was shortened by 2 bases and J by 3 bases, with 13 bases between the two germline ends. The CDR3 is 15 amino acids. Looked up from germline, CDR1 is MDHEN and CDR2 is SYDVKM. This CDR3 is CASSLTKVSYYGYTF. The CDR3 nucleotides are TGTGCCAGCAGTTTAACCAAAGTCAGTTACTATGGCTACACCTTC.

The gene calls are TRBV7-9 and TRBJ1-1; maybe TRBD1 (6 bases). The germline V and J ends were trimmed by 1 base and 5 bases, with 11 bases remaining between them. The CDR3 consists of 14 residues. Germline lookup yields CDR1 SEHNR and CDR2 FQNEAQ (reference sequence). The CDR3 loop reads CASSLVGGKTEAFF. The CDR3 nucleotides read TGTGCCAGCAGCTTAGTGGGGGGCAAAACTGAAGCTTTCTTT.

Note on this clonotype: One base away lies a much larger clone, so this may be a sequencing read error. CDR3 bases: TGTGCCAGCAGTGGGGAAGGCGGGCGATTCTATGGAGATAAGCAGTATTTT. Residues: CASSGEGGRFYGDKQYF. V usage is TRBV6-6 and J usage is TRBJ2-3; D perhaps matches TRBD2 (5 bases). The CDR3 consists of 17 residues. Per the germline V gene, CDR1 is MNHNY and CDR2 is SVGAGI (reference sequence).

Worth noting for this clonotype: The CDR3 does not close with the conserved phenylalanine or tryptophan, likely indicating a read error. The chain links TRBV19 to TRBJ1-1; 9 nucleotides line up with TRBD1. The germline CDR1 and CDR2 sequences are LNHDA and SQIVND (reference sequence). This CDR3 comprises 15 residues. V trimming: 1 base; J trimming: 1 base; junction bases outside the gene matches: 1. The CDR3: CASSIGDRENTEAFS. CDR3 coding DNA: TGTGCCAGTAGTATAGGGGACAGGGAGAACACTGAAGCTTTCTCT.

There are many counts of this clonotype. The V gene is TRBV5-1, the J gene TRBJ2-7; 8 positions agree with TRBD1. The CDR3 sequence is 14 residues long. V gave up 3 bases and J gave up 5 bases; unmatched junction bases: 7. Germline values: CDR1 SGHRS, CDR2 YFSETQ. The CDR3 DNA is TGCGCCAGCAGCTCGGGACAGGCGACTCACGAGCAGTACTTC. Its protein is CASSSGQATHEQYF.

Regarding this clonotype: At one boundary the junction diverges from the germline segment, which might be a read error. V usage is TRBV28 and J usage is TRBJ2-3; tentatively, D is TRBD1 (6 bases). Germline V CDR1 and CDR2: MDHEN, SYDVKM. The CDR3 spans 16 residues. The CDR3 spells CASSSPQGEGTDTKYF. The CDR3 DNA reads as TGTGCCAGCAGTTCGCCACAGGGTGAGGGCACAGATACGAAGTATTTT.

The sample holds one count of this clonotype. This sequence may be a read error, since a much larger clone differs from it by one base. As DNA, the CDR3 is TGTGCCAGCAGCTATACCATGAACACTGGAGCTTTCTTT. Translated: CASSYTMNTGAFF. The chain has TRBV12-3 or TRBV12-4 and TRBJ1-1; no firm D call. CDR3 length: 13 amino acids.

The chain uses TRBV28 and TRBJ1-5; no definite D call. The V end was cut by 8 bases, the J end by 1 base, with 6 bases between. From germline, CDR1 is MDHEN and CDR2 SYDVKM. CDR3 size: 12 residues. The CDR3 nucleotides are TGTGCCAGCTTAGACAGCAATCAGCCCCAGCATTTT. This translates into CASLDSNQPQHF.

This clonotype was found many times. CDR3 coding DNA: TGTGCCAGCAGTTTAGATGGGAGTTGGACTGAAGCTTTCTTT. Protein: CASSLDGSWTEAFF. J is TRBJ1-1 and V is TRBV27; no firm D call. Germline V gene lookup returns CDR1 MNHEY and CDR2 SMNVEV (reference sequence). Deletions cut 2 bases from V and 5 bases from J, with 12 bases between. The CDR3 consists of 14 residues.

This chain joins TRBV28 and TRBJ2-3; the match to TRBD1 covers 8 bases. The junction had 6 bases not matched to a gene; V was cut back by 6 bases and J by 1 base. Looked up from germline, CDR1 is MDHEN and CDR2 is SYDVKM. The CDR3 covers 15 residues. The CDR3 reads CASRGQGAGTDTQYF. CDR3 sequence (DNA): TGTGCCAGCAGGGGTCAGGGGGCGGGCACAGATACGCAGTATTTT.

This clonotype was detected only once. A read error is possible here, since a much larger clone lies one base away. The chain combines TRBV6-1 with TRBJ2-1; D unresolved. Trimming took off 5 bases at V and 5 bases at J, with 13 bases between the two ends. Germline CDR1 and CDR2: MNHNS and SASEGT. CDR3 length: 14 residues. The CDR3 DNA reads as TGTGCCAGCAGTCCCACCTACCGAAACAATGAGCAGTTCTTC. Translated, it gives CASSPTYRNNEQFF.

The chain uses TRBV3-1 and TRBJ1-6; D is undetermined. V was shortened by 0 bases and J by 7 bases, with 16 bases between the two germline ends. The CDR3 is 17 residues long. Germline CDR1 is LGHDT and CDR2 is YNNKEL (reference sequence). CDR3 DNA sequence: TGTGCCAGCAGCCAAGATCTCAGGAGCGACTCCAATTCACCCCTCCACTTT. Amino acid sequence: CASSQDLRSDSNSPLHF.

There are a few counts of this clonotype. As DNA, the CDR3 is TGTGCCAGCAGCTTAGGGCGAGATGGAGATACGCAGTATTTT. Translation gives CASSLGRDGDTQYF. The V and J genes are TRBV13 and TRBJ2-3; D ambiguous. Germline V gene sequence: CDR1 PRHDT, CDR2 FYEKMQ (reference sequence). This CDR3 has 14 residues. Between the trimmed V and J ends, which lost 0 bases and 5 bases, there was a span of 9 bases.

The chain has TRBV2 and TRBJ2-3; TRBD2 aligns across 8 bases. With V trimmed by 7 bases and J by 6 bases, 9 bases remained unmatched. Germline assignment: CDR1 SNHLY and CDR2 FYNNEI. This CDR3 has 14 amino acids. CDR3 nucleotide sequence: TGTGCCAGCACAGAACTAGCGGAAGGGGATACGCAGTATTTT. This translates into CASTELAEGDTQYF.

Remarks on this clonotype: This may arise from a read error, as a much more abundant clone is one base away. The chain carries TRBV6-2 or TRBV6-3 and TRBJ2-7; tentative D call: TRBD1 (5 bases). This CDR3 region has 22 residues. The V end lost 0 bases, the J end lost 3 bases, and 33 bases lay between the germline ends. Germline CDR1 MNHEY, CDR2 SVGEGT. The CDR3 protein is CASSYSIRFWQGKKIRSYEQYF. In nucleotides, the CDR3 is TGTGCCAGCAGTTACTCGATAAGATTCTGGCAGGGCAAGAAGATCCGGAGCTACGAGCAGTACTTC.

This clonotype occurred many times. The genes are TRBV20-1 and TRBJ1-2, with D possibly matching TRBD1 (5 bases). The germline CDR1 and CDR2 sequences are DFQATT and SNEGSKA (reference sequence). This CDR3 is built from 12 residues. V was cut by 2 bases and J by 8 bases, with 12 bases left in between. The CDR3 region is CSARRQPSGYTF. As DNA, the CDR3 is TGCAGTGCTAGAAGACAGCCATCCGGCTACACCTTC.

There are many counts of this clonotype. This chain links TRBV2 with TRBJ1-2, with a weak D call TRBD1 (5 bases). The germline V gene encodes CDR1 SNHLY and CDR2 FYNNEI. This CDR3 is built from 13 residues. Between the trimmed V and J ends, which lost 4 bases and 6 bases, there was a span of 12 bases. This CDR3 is CASSARETHGYTF. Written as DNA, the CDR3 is TGTGCCAGCAGTGCCAGGGAGACGCATGGCTACACCTTC.

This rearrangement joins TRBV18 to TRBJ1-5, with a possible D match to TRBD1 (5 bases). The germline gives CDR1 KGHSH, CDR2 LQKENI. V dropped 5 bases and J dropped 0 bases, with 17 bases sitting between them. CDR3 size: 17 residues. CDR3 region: CASSKAVGDDSNQPQHF. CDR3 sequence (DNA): TGTGCCAGCTCAAAGGCCGTGGGGGATGATAGCAATCAGCCCCAGCATTTT.

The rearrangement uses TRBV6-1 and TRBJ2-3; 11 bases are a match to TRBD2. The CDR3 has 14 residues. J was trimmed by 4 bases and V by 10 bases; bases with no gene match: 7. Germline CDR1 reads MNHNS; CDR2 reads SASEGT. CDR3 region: CAIRPGLAADTQYF. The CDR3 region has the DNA TGTGCCATCAGACCGGGACTAGCGGCAGATACGCAGTATTTT.

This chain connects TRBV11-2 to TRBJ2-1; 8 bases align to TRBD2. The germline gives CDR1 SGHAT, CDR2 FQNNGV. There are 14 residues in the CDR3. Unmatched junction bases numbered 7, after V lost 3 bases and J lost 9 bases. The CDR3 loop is CASSLSGGSFEQFF. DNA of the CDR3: TGTGCCAGCAGCTTGAGCGGGGGCTCTTTTGAGCAGTTCTTC.

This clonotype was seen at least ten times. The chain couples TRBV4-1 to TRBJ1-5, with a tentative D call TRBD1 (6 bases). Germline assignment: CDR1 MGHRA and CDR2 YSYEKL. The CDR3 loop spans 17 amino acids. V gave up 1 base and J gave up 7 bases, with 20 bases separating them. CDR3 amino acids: CASSQGILGGGRQPQHF. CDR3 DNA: TGCGCCAGCAGCCAAGGTATTTTAGGGGGAGGACGACAGCCCCAGCATTTT.

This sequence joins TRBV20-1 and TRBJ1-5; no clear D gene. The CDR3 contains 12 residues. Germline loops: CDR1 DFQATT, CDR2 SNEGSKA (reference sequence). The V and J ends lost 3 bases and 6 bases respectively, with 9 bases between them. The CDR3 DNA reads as TGCAGTGCTAGTATATCGAGTCAGCCCCAGCATTTT. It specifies CSASISSQPQHF.

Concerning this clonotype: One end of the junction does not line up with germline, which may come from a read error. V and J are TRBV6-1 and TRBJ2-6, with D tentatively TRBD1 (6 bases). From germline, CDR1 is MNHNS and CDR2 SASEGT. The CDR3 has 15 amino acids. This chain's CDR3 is CASSEGTTGANVLTF. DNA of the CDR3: TGCGCCAGCAGTGAAGGGACAACTGGGGCCAACGTCCTGACTTTC.

DNA of the CDR3: TGTGCCTCCAGGATCAGCTCTGGAAACACCATATATTTT. Amino acids: CASRISSGNTIYF. The chain employs TRBV19 and TRBJ1-3, with D uncertain. Germline-derived CDR1 and CDR2 are LNHDA and SQIVND (reference sequence). The CDR3 sequence is 13 residues long. The V and J ends lost 11 bases and 0 bases respectively, with 11 bases between them.

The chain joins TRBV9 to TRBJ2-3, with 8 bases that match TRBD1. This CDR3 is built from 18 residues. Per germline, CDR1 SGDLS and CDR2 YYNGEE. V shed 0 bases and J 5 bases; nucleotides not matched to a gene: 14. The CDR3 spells CASSVGRIQGELGDTQYF. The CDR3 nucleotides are TGTGCCAGCAGCGTAGGCCGAATACAGGGGGAGCTTGGAGATACGCAGTATTTT.

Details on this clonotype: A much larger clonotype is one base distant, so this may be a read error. CDR3 amino acids: CASSSATGLGKSTQYF. CDR3 sequence (DNA): TGTGCCAGCAGCTCCGCGACAGGGTTGGGCAAAAGTACGCAGTATTTT. The rearrangement uses TRBV11-1 and TRBJ2-3; 7 positions agree with TRBD1. Germline values: CDR1 SGHAT, CDR2 FQDESV (reference sequence). Trimming took 4 bases from V and 8 from J; bases not matched to a gene: 15. This CDR3 has 16 amino acids.